This T cell receptor beta chain was captured in a study of T-cell memory formation after mild COVID-19. Study-wide results and caveats: Contracting CD8+ clones were enriched in EMRA, CD4+ mainly in CM and EM. CD4+ bias marked clones expanding day 15 to 37, unlike balanced contracting clones.

Germline values: CDR1 DFQATT, CDR2 SNEGSKA (reference sequence). V lost 2 bases and J 4 bases, leaving 15 bases between the germline ends. The CDR3 is 15 residues long. This clonotype was seen only once. Its specificity is not known. TCRdb itself ran the 5' RACE reads through MiXCR, one entry per CDR3 protein. This sample has around 450,000 distinct CDR3 sequences, with approximately 25% found just once. The TCR was taken from an adult woman who had mild COVID-19 (a few samples of this study predate the infection). Cell type and time point are not known. The chain joins TRBV20-1 to TRBJ2-1, with D maybe TRBD1 (6 bases). Material for sequencing was PBMCs or a T cell subset sorted from them (not recorded which). The CDR3 region is CSARQVGQKYNEQFF. CDR3 coding DNA: TGCAGTGCTAGACAGGTAGGACAGAAGTACAATGAGCAGTTCTTC.